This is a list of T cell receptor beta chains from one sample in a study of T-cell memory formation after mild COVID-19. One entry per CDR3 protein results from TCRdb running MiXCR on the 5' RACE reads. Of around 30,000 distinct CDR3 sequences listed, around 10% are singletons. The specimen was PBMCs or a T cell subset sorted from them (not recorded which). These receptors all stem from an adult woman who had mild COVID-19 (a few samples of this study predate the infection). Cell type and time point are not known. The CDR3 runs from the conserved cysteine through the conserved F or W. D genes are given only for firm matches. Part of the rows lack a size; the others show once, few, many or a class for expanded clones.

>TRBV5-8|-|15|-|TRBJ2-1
CASSFGRQADNEQFF
TGTGCCAGCAGCTTTGGTAGGCAAGCCGACAATGAGCAGTTCTTC
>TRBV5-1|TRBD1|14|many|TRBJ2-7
CASSTGQGAVEQYF
TGCGCCAGCAGCACAGGACAGGGGGCGGTGGAGCAGTACTTC
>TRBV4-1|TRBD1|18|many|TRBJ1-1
CASSHQRLRDRGNTEAFF
TGCGCCAGCAGCCATCAAAGATTAAGGGACAGGGGGAACACTGAAGCTTTCTTT
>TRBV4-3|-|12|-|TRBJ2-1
CASSQGRGEQFF
TGCGCCAGCAGCCAAGGACGAGGTGAGCAGTTCTTC
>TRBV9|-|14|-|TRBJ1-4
CASSVGRVTEKLFF
TGTGCCAGCAGCGTAGGCCGGGTAACTGAAAAACTGTTTTTT
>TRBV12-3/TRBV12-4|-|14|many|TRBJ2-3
CASTQGLNTDTQYF
TGTGCCAGCACGCAGGGACTCAACACAGATACGCAGTATTTT
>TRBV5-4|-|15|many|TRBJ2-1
CASSSRVQAYNEQFF
TGTGCCAGCAGCTCGCGGGTACAGGCCTACAATGAGCAGTTCTTC
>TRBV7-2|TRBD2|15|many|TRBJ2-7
CASSTPGLEGSEQYF
TGTGCCAGCAGCACCCCGGGACTAGAGGGGAGCGAGCAGTACTTC
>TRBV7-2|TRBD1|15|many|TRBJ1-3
CASSSGQGWGNTIYF
TGTGCCAGCAGCTCGGGACAGGGCTGGGGAAACACCATATATTTT
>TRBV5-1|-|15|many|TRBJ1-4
CASSLGGATNEKLFF
TGCGCCAGCAGCTTGGGAGGGGCAACTAATGAAAAACTGTTTTTT
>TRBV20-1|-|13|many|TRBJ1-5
CSARDGGNQPQHF
TGCAGTGCTAGAGATGGGGGCAATCAGCCCCAGCATTTT
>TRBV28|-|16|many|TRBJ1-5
CASSLFRGTGNQPQHF
TGTGCCAGCAGTTTATTCCGGGGAACGGGCAATCAGCCCCAGCATTTT
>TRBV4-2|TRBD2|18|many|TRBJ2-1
CASSQDRVAGGLGGWQFF
TGTGCCAGCAGCCAAGACAGGGTAGCGGGGGGCCTCGGGGGGTGGCAGTTCTTC
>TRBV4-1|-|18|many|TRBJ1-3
CASSQIIPRTKGGNTIYF
TGCGCCAGCAGCCAAATAATTCCCAGAACTAAAGGTGGAAACACCATATATTTT
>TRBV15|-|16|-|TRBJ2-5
CATSSRSGTEIETQYF
TGTGCCACCAGCAGTAGATCCGGGACTGAAATAGAGACCCAGTACTTC
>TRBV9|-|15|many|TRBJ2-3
CASSVSGALGDTQYF
TGTGCCAGCAGCGTATCAGGGGCTCTCGGAGATACGCAGTATTTT
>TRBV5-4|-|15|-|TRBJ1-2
CASSPPTGPTYGYTF
TGTGCCAGCAGCCCGCCGACAGGTCCGACCTATGGCTACACCTTC
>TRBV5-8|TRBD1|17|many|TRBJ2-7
CASSPSFWTGASYEQYF
TGTGCCAGCAGCCCTTCCTTTTGGACAGGGGCCTCCTACGAGCAGTACTTC
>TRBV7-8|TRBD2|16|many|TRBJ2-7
CASRPVAGVPLGEQYF
TGTGCCAGCAGGCCTGTAGCGGGAGTGCCGCTCGGTGAGCAGTACTTC
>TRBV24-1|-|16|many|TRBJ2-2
CATSDPGTGNTGELFF
TGTGCCACCAGTGATCCGGGGACGGGGAACACCGGGGAGCTGTTTTTT
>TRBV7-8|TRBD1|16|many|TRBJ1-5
CASSLEDRAFNQPQHF
TGTGCCAGCAGCTTAGAAGACAGGGCTTTTAATCAGCCCCAGCATTTT
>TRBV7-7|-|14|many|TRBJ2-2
CASSPAGGTGELFF
TGTGCCAGCAGCCCCGCAGGTGGCACCGGGGAGCTGTTTTTT
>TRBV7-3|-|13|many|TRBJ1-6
CASSLTEKSPLHF
TGTGCCAGCAGCTTGACGGAAAAGTCACCCCTCCACTTT
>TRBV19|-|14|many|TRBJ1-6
CASSTETEVSPLHF
TGTGCCAGTAGTACCGAGACAGAGGTGTCACCCCTCCACTTT